These T cell receptor beta chains were read from a single sample in a study of spatial heterogeneity in lung cancer. TCRdb used MiXCR to reprocess the 5' RACE reads, holding one entry per CDR3 protein. The repertoire holds some 100,000 distinct CDR3 sequences, with under 9% as singletons. The sequencing here drew on PBMCs, taken at surgery. The origin of the receptors is a male donor with early-stage non-small cell lung cancer. Each CDR3 is given with its conserved first and last residue. The order of the fields is clone size, J gene, D gene, V gene, CDR3 protein, CDR3 DNA. A D gene is named only where the DNA matches it firmly. The size entry is marked missing in some rows and otherwise reads once, few, many or a size class.

few,TRBJ2-7,TRBD1,TRBV18,CASSQGTGEAYEQYF,TGTGCCAGCTCACAAGGGACAGGGGAAGCCTACGAGCAGTACTTC
many,TRBJ1-6,.,TRBV20-1,CSARGELSNSPLHF,TGCAGTGCTAGAGGAGAACTGTCTAATTCACCCCTCCACTTT
many,TRBJ2-3,.,TRBV20-1,CSARSSLLTDTQYF,TGCAGTGCTAGGTCTAGTCTGCTAACAGATACGCAGTATTTT
.,TRBJ2-5,.,TRBV9,CASSVDWWETQYF,TGTGCCAGCAGCGTAGATTGGTGGGAGACCCAGTACTTC
few,TRBJ2-3,TRBD2,TRBV20-1,CSAPNSGGPPFTDTQYF,TGCAGTGCCCCGAATAGCGGGGGGCCCCCCTTTACAGATACGCAGTATTTT
many,TRBJ2-5,TRBD1,TRBV7-2,CASSKWTGHGETQYF,TGTGCCAGCAGCAAATGGACAGGCCACGGGGAGACCCAGTACTTC
many,TRBJ2-5,.,TRBV18,CASSPAGQETQYF,TGTGCCAGCTCACCGGCTGGCCAAGAGACCCAGTACTTC
few,TRBJ1-1,.,TRBV5-1,CASSSQQGTEAFF,TGCGCCAGCAGCTCCCAACAGGGAACTGAAGCTTTCTTT
many,TRBJ1-6,.,TRBV21-1,CASSSRSTGGLEGSPLHF,TGTGCCAGCAGCAGCCGATCGACAGGGGGATTAGAGGGTTCACCCCTCCACTTT
many,TRBJ2-1,TRBD2,TRBV7-2,CASSLGIAGNNEQFF,TGTGCCAGCAGCTTAGGGATAGCGGGGAACAATGAGCAGTTCTTC
many,TRBJ2-2,TRBD1,TRBV20-1,CSALGQPTGELFF,TGCAGTGCGTTGGGACAGCCCACCGGGGAGCTGTTTTTT
many,TRBJ1-4,TRBD1,TRBV5-1,CASSLDPTGGGEKLFF,TGCGCCAGCAGCTTGGACCCAACAGGGGGCGGTGAAAAACTGTTTTTT
few,TRBJ2-7,TRBD1,TRBV7-2,CASSLRQGTEQYF,TGTGCCAGCAGCTTAAGACAGGGAACCGAGCAGTACTTC
few,TRBJ2-2,.,TRBV6-5,CASSYPGTANTGELFF,TGTGCCAGCAGTTACCCTGGGACCGCGAACACCGGGGAGCTGTTTTTT
many,TRBJ2-7,.,TRBV29-1,CSVWRAPYEQYF,TGCAGCGTCTGGCGGGCGCCCTACGAGCAGTACTTC
many,TRBJ2-7,TRBD1,TRBV29-1,CSVDTGGDEQYF,TGCAGCGTTGACACAGGGGGCGACGAGCAGTACTTC
many,TRBJ2-7,TRBD2,TRBV6-5,CASSYSGLAGATDEQYF,TGTGCCAGCAGTTACTCTGGGCTAGCGGGAGCCACCGACGAGCAGTACTTC
.,TRBJ1-1,TRBD1,TRBV24-1,CATARGGAEAEAFF,TGTGCCACCGCTCGAGGGGGCGCGGAGGCTGAAGCTTTCTTT
few,TRBJ1-5,TRBD1,TRBV6-2/TRBV6-3,CASSSGTGGYQPQHF,TGTGCCAGCAGTTCCGGGACAGGGGGCTATCAGCCCCAGCATTTT
few,TRBJ2-3,TRBD2,TRBV12-3/TRBV12-4,CASRTSKDTQYF,TGTGCCAGCAGGACTAGCAAGGATACGCAGTATTTT
many,TRBJ2-3,.,TRBV27,CASSGLVGNTQYF,TGTGCCAGCAGTGGGCTGGTCGGGAATACGCAGTATTTT
few,TRBJ2-1,.,TRBV5-5,CASSLSPTTSNEQFF,TGTGCCAGCAGCTTGTCCCCCACGACTAGCAATGAGCAGTTCTTC
many,TRBJ2-5,TRBD2,TRBV6-2/TRBV6-3,CASRAGGLQETQYF,TGTGCCAGCAGAGCGGGGGGTCTTCAAGAGACCCAGTACTTC
many,TRBJ2-3,.,TRBV29-1,CSVDTDTQYF,TGCAGCGTGGACACAGATACGCAGTATTTT
.,TRBJ1-1,.,TRBV7-3,CASSLSDMNTEAFF,TGTGCCAGCAGCTTATCAGATATGAACACTGAAGCTTTCTTT
few,TRBJ1-6,TRBD1,TRBV6-6,CASGPTGVAYNSPLHF,TGTGCCAGCGGGCCGACAGGGGTAGCCTATAATTCACCCCTCCACTTT
.,TRBJ2-4,TRBD1,TRBV5-1,CASSSQGAQDIQYF,TGCGCCAGCAGCTCACAGGGGGCGCAGGACATTCAGTACTTC
.,TRBJ2-7,TRBD1,TRBV29-1,CSVEGQGNIYEQYF,TGCAGCGTAGAGGGACAGGGGAACATCTACGAGCAGTACTTC
.,TRBJ1-1,.,TRBV3-1,CASSQAKRTEAFF,TGTGCCAGCAGCCAAGCCAAGAGAACAGAAGCTTTCTTT
few,TRBJ1-4,.,TRBV7-2,CASSFGDRPTNEKLFF,TGTGCCAGCAGCTTTGGAGACAGACCAACTAATGAAAAACTGTTTTTT
many,TRBJ2-1,TRBD2,TRBV24-1,CATSDLFLAGNEQFF,TGTGCCACCAGTGATTTGTTCCTAGCGGGAAATGAGCAGTTCTTC
many,TRBJ2-3,.,TRBV5-1,CASSLSGDTSTDTQYF,TGCGCCAGCAGCTTGTCAGGGGACACTAGCACAGATACGCAGTATTTT
few,TRBJ2-7,.,TRBV27,CASSSRASDSYEQYF,TGTGCCAGCAGTTCGCGGGCTAGCGATTCCTACGAGCAGTACTTC
many,TRBJ2-5,TRBD2,TRBV29-1,CSGTSGGEETQYF,TGCAGCGGCACTAGCGGGGGGGAGGAGACCCAGTACTTC
many,TRBJ2-7,TRBD2,TRBV18,CASSAGRSSYEQYF,TGTGCCAGCTCAGCCGGGAGGAGCTCCTACGAGCAGTACTTC
.,TRBJ2-1,.,TRBV7-9,CASSPAGRTYNEQFF,TGTGCCAGCAGCCCCGCCGGCCGAACTTACAATGAGCAGTTCTTC
many,TRBJ1-1,.,TRBV2,CASLFFAGNTEAFF,TGTGCCAGCCTCTTCTTTGCAGGCAACACTGAAGCTTTCTTT
.,TRBJ2-2,.,TRBV20-1,CSASKPGELFF,TGCAGTGCTAGTAAGCCCGGGGAGCTGTTTTTT
many,TRBJ1-5,.,TRBV9,CASSVDVNQPQHF,TGTGCCAGCAGCGTAGATGTTAATCAGCCCCAGCATTTT
.,TRBJ2-1,.,TRBV12-3/TRBV12-4,CASSPFRDSYNEQFF,TGTGCCAGCAGCCCCTTCCGGGACTCCTACAATGAGCAGTTCTTC
.,TRBJ1-1,TRBD1,TRBV29-1,CSAQDRAWTEAFF,TGCAGCGCCCAGGACAGGGCTTGGACTGAAGCTTTCTTT
.,TRBJ2-5,.,TRBV3-1,CASSPPGGETQYF,TGTGCCAGCAGCCCCCCCGGGGGAGAGACCCAGTACTTC
.,TRBJ1-2,.,TRBV5-1,CGSSLAESNYGYTF,TGCGGCAGCAGCTTGGCCGAGTCCAACTATGGCTACACCTTC
many,TRBJ1-1,.,TRBV20-1,CSARSPLGTEAFF,TGCAGTGCTAGAAGCCCCTTGGGCACTGAAGCTTTCTTT
.,TRBJ2-3,.,TRBV6-2/TRBV6-3,CASSYGGGSTDTQYF,TGTGCCAGCAGTTACGGCGGGGGCAGCACAGATACGCAGTATTTT
many,TRBJ2-1,TRBD1,TRBV28,CASSDRAPIYNEQFF,TGTGCCAGCAGTGACAGGGCACCTATCTACAATGAGCAGTTCTTC
many,TRBJ2-1,.,TRBV6-2/TRBV6-3,CASSDSYNEQFF,TGTGCCAGCAGTGACTCCTACAATGAGCAGTTCTTC
many,TRBJ2-7,TRBD2,TRBV5-1,CASSLAAGVYEQYF,TGCGCCAGCAGCTTGGCAGCGGGGGTCTACGAGCAGTACTTC
few,TRBJ2-1,TRBD1,TRBV7-3,CASSVYRGNYNEQFF,TGTGCCAGCAGCGTGTACAGGGGGAATTACAATGAGCAGTTCTTC
few,TRBJ1-5,TRBD1,TRBV2,CASHPGQGQPQHF,TGTGCCAGCCATCCGGGACAGGGACAGCCCCAGCATTTT